The present TCR beta chain was sequenced within a study of T cell responses to AZD1222 COVID-19 vaccine. Findings and limits, study-wide: Regions 160-218 and 743-854 held dominance among vaccine-associated CD4 TCRs, which spanned spike.

Concerning this clone: Its antigen is not identified.

The CDR3 consists of 13 residues. Per the germline V gene, CDR1 is GTSNPN and CDR2 is SVGIG (reference sequence). Deletions cut 0 bases from V and 3 bases from J, with 8 bases between. The data were produced by immunoSEQ multiplex PCR, yet TCRdb's version contains in-frame clones alone and is incomplete. This sample has approximately 140,000 clones, with 91% found just once. The receptor was derived from an adult who received the AZD1222 COVID-19 vaccine. Source: peripheral blood, taken 28 days after the second AZD1222 dose. The rearrangement joins TRBV30 to TRBJ1-1; unclear D gene. CDR3 nucleotides: TGTGCCTGGAGTGTCCCGGGGTACACTGAAGCTTTCTTT. Translation: CAWSVPGYTEAFF.